The sequence of this TCR beta chain was determined in a study of shared clonotypes between healthy human individuals. Adults of Caucasian background living in Nashville, Tennessee made up all donors. Naive CD4+ cells were CD45RA-selected; the remaining cells were memory. Generated by immunoSEQ multiplex PCR, the TCRdb table keeps only in-frame clones and is missing some. The table lists 2,100,000 or so clones, approximately 96% of them singletons. Germline V lookup: CDR1 LNHNV, CDR2 YYDKDF (reference sequence). Trimming shortened V by 8 bases and J by 3 bases, and 14 bases separated the two germline ends. The CDR3 is 13 amino acids.

This clonotype was sampled from a man younger than 30 in good health. The source material was naive CD4+ T cells sorted from blood. Subset specified: CD45RA+ positively selected. The V call is TRBV15, the J call TRBJ2-7; D unresolved. In DNA form, the CDR3 reads TGTGCCACCGCTCAGGCTAAGTACTACGAGCAGTACTTC. Protein: CATAQAKYYEQYF.